Described below is a single T cell receptor beta chain sequence and its context. This record comes from a study of blood T cell repertoires in COVID-19. Overall study context: COVID-19 samples collected from the United States, Italy and Spain covered acute and convalescent phases. The cDNA or gDNA used as material had been derived from T cells, B-cell-depleted T cells, or PBMCs.

This table comes from immunoSEQ multiplex PCR, and its TCRdb copy is limited to in-frame clones, with some not included. The sample records some 150,000 clones, about 91% being singletons. Germline CDR1 and CDR2: MNHEY and SMNVEV (reference sequence). J lost 4 bases, V lost 6 bases, and 14 bases had no gene match. The CDR3 runs to 18 residues. The sequenced material came from peripheral blood. This chain connects TRBV27 to TRBJ2-3, with TRBD2 matching 12 bases. The clonotype was recovered from a woman between 50 and 59 years old with acute or convalescent COVID-19. CDR3 in DNA: TGTGCCAGCAGCTCCAACCCTCGACTAGCGGGGGAATCAGATACGCAGTATTTT. Translation gives CASSSNPRLAGESDTQYF.